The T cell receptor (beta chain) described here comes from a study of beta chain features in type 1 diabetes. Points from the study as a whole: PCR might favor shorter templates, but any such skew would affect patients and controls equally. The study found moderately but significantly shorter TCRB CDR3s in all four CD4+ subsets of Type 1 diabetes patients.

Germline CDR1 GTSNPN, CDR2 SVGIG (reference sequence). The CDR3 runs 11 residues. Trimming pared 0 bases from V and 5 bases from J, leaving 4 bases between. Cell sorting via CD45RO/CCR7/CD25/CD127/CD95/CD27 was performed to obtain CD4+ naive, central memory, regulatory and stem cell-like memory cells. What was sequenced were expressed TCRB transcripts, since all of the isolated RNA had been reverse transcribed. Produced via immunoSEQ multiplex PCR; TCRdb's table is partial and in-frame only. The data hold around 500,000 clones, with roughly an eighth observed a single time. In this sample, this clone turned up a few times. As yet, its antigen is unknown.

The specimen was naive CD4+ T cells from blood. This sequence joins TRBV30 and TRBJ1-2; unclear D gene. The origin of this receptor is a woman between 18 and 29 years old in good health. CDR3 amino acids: CAWSVPYGYTF. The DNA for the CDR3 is TGTGCCTGGAGTGTTCCATATGGCTACACCTTC.